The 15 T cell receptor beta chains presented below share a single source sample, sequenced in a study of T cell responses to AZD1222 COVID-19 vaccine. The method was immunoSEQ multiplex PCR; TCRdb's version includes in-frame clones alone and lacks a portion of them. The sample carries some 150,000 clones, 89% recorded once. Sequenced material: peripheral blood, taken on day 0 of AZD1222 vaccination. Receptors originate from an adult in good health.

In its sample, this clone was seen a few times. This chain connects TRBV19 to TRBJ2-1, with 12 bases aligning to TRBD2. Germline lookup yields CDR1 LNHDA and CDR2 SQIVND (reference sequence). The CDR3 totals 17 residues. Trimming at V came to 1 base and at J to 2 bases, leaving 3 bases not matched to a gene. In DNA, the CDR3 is TGTGCCAGTAGTATAGGGCTAGCGGGAGGGCCCTACAATGAGCAGTTCTTC. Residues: CASSIGLAGGPYNEQFF.

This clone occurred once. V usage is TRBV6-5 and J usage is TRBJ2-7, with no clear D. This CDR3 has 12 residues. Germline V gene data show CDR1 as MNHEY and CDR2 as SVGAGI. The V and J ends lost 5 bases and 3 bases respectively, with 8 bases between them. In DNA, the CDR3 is TGTGCCAGCAGTCCGTACGGCTACGAGCAGTACTTC. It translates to CASSPYGYEQYF.

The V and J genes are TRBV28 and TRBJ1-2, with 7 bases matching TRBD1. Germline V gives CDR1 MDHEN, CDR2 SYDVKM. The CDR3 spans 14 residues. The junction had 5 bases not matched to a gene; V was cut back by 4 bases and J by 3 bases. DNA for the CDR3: TGTGCCAGCAGTTCAACCGGGACAGACTATGGCTACACCTTC. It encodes CASSSTGTDYGYTF.

The chain's CDR3 is CASSFDIGGTEAFF. As DNA, the CDR3 is TGTGCCAGCAGCTTTGACATTGGGGGGACTGAAGCTTTCTTT. The chain is built from TRBV11-1 and TRBJ1-1; a weak D match, TRBD1 (5 bases). The CDR3 runs to 14 residues. Per germline, CDR1 SGHAT and CDR2 FQDESV (reference sequence). V lost 3 bases and J 5 bases, leaving 13 bases between the germline ends.

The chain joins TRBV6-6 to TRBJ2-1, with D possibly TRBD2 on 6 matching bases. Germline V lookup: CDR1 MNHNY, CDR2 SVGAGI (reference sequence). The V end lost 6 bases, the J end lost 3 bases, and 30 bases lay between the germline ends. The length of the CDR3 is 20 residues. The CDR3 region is CASSYKWRTIGHTDYNEQFF. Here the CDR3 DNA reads TGTGCCAGCAGCTATAAGTGGAGGACTATAGGACACACTGACTACAATGAGCAGTTCTTC.

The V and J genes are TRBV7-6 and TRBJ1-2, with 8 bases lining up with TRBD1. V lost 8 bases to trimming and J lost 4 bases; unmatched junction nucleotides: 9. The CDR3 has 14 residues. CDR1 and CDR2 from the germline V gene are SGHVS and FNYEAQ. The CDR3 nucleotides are TGTGCCAGCCACGATGGACAGGGAACCTATGGCTACACCTTC. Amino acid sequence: CASHDGQGTYGYTF.

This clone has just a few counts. The CDR3, as DNA: TGTGCCACCAGTGTATCAGGGGTGGAGGGCACTGAAGCTTTCTTT. Protein: CATSVSGVEGTEAFF. The chain employs TRBV24-1 and TRBJ1-1, with a possible D match to TRBD1 (6 bases). The CDR3 spans 15 residues. V shed 5 bases and J shed 4 bases, with 16 bases lying between them. Per the germline V gene, CDR1 is KGHDR and CDR2 is SFDVKD.

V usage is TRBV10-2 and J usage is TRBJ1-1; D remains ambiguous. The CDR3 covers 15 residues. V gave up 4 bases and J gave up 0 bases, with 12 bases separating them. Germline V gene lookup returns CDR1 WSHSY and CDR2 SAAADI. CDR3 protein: CASSALYPLNTEAFF. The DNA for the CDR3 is TGCGCCAGCAGTGCCCTTTATCCCTTGAACACTGAAGCTTTCTTT.

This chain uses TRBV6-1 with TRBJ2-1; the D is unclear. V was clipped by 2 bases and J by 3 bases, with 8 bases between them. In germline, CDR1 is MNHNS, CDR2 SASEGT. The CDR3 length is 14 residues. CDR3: CASSEQNDYNEQFF. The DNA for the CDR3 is TGTGCCAGCAGTGAACAGAACGACTACAATGAGCAGTTCTTC.

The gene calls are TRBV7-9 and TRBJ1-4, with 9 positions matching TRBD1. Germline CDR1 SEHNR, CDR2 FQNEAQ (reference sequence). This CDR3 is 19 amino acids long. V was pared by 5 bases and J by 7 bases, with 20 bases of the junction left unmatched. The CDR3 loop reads CASSRAYLPGQGSAEKLFF. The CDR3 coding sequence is TGTGCCAGCAGCCGAGCGTACCTTCCGGGACAGGGTAGCGCTGAAAAACTGTTTTTT.

The CDR3 nucleotides are TGTGCCAGTAGTACCCCCGGGACAGGGCAGGGTGGAAACACCATATATTTT. It yields the protein CASSTPGTGQGGNTIYF. The rearrangement joins TRBV19 to TRBJ1-3; the match to TRBD1 covers 9 bases. Trimming took 4 bases from V and 3 from J; bases not matched to a gene: 10. This CDR3 contains 17 residues. Germline-derived CDR1 and CDR2 are LNHDA and SQIVND (reference sequence).

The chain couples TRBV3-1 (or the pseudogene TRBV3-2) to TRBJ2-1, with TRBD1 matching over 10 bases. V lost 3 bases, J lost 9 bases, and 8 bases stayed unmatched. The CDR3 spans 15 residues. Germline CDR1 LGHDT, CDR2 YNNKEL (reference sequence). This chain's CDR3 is CASSQFGTGAGEQFF. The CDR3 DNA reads TGTGCCAGCAGCCAGTTCGGGACAGGGGCGGGTGAGCAGTTCTTC.

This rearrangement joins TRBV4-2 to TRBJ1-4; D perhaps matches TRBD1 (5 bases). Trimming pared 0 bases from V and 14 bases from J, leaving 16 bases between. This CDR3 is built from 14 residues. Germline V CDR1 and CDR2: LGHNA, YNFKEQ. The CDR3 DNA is TGTGCCAGCAGCCAAGATAGGAGGGAGGGGAGGCTGTTTTTT. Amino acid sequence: CASSQDRREGRLFF.

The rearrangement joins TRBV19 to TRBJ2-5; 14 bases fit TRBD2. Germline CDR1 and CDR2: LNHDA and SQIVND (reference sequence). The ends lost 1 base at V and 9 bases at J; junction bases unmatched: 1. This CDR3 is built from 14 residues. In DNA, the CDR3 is TGTGCCAGTAGTATAGGACTAGCGGGGGGGTCCCAGTACTTC. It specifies CASSIGLAGGSQYF.

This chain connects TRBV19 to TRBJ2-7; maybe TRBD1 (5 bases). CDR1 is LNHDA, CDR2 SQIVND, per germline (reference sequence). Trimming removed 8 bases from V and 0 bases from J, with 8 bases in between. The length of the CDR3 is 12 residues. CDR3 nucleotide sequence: TGTGCCAGTCAGGGTGTCTCCTACGAGCAGTACTTC. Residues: CASQGVSYEQYF. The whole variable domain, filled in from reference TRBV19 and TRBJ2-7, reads DGGITQSPKYLFRKEGQNVTLSCEQNLNHDAMYWYRQDPGQGLRLIYYSQIVNDFQKGDIAEGYSVSREKKESFPLTVTSAQKNPTAFYLCASQGVSYEQYFGPGTRLTVT.